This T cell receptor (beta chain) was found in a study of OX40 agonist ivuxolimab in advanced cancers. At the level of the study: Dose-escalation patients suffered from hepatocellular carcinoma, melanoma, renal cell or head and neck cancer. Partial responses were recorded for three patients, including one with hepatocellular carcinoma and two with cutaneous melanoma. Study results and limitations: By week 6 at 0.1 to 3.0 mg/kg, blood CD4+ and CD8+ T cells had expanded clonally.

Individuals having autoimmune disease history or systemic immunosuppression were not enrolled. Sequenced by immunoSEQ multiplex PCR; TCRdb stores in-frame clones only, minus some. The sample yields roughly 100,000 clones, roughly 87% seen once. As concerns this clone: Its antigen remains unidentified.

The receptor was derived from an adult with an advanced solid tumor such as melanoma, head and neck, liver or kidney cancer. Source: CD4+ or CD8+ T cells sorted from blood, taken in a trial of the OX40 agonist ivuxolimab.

CDR3 amino acids: CASTHRPYEQYF. CDR3 bases: TGTGCCAGCACCCACCGCCCGTACGAGCAGTACTTC. The rearrangement uses TRBV6-5 and TRBJ2-7; D not resolved. In germline, CDR1 is MNHEY, CDR2 SVGAGI. Trimming removed 7 bases at V and 4 bases at J, with 11 bases between. This CDR3 is 12 amino acids long.